This passage covers 21 T cell receptor beta chains from one sample sequenced in a study of tumor and adjacent non-tumor tissue in lung cancer. TCRbeta libraries were built with three rounds of nested PCR, modified from ARM-PCR. TCRdb reanalysed the multiplex PCR reads using MiXCR and keeps one entry per CDR3 protein. This table holds approximately 77,000 distinct CDR3 sequences, more than 80% found once. The template was RNA from unsorted bulk tissue. More than 3 cm separated this lung sample from the edge of the tumor. Material: distant non-tumor lung tissue. These receptors were collected from a man aged 55 to 70 with non-small cell lung cancer.

This clonotype was observed a handful of times. This may be a read error, as it is one base from a much larger clone. Here the CDR3 omits its conserved ending phenylalanine or tryptophan, so a read error is the likely source. As DNA, the CDR3 is TGTGCCAGTATTAATCAGCCCCAGCATATT. It translates to CASINQPQHI. V and J are TRBV6-2 or TRBV6-3 and TRBJ1-5; D unclear. CDR1 and CDR2 (germline): MNHEY, SVGEGT. This CDR3 has 10 amino acids. V was cut by 9 bases and J by 4 bases, with 4 bases left in between.

Note on this clonotype: A much bigger clone sits one base away, suggesting this may be a read error. The chain links TRBV12-5 to TRBJ1-5; D call uncertain. The V gene's germline CDR1 is LGHNT and CDR2 FRNRAP. This CDR3 is 13 amino acids long. Written as DNA, the CDR3 is TGTGCTAGTCGTTTGGAAATCTATCAGCCCCAGCATTTT. Translated: CASRLEIYQPQHF. The full variable domain, its missing parts supplied by reference TRBV12-5 and TRBJ1-5, is DARVTQTPRHKVTEMGQEVTMRCQPILGHNTVFWYRQTMMQGLELLAYFRNRAPLDDSGMPKDRFSAEMPDATLATLKIQPSEPRDSAVYFCASRLEIYQPQHFGDGTRLSIL.

This clonotype was observed once. At one of its ends the junction is not consistent with the germline gene, which may arise from a read error. The chain employs TRBV4-3 and TRBJ2-6; D remains unclear. Germline CDR1 and CDR2: LGHNA and YSLEER. The CDR3 is made up of 16 amino acids. The CDR3: CAISQEAVSEANVLTF. In nucleotides, the CDR3 is TGCGCCATCAGCCAAGAGGCGGTGTCTGAGGCCAATGTCCTGACTTTC.

This chain uses TRBV11-2 with TRBJ2-7; 9 positions match TRBD2. From germline, CDR1 is SGHAT and CDR2 FQNNGV. This CDR3 comprises 15 residues. CDR3 loop: CVTSLTTSGSYEQYF. In DNA, the CDR3 is TGTGTCACCAGCTTAACGACTAGCGGATCTTACGAGCAGTACTTC. The full variable domain, with the rest looked up from reference TRBV11-2 and TRBJ2-7, is EAGVAQSPRYKIIEKRQSVAFWCNPISGHATLYWYQQILGQGPKLLIQFQNNGVVDDSQLPKDRFSAERLKGVDSTLKIQPAKLEDSAVYLCVTSLTTSGSYEQYFGPGTRLTVT.

Note on this clonotype: This likely comes from a read error, as the CDR3 has no conserved phenylalanine or tryptophan at its end. The V call is TRBV20-1, the J call TRBJ2-1; TRBD1 aligns across 8 bases. The CDR3 extends over 12 amino acids. Trimming removed 3 bases from V and 13 bases from J; junction bases left unmatched: 8. CDR1 is DFQATT, CDR2 SNEGSKA, per germline (reference sequence). In DNA form, the CDR3 reads TGCAGTGCTAGGGACAGGGCCGACGACCAGTTCCTC. Protein sequence: CSARDRADDQFL.

A note on this clonotype: Its ends do not fully match the called genes, so a read error is possible. The chain employs TRBV12-3 or TRBV12-4 and TRBJ2-5; 10 bases are a match to TRBD2. The CDR3 runs 17 residues. The CDR3 nucleotides read TGTGCCAGTAGTTTGGGACTGGAGCGGGAGGGGCAAGGGACCCAGTACTTC. It translates to CASSLGLEREGQGTQYF.

In this sample, this clonotype turned up many times. V gene TRBV12-5 combines with J gene TRBJ2-1; D gene unclear. Germline V gene sequence: CDR1 LGHNT, CDR2 FRNRAP. V lost 1 base to trimming and J lost 6 bases, with 4 bases between them. The CDR3 totals 12 residues. CDR3 sequence: CASGLDSNEQFF. The CDR3 DNA follows: TGTGCTAGTGGTTTGGACAGCAATGAGCAGTTCTTC.

A note on this clonotype: One base away lies a much larger clone, so this may be a sequencing read error. The genes are TRBV12-3 or TRBV12-4 and TRBJ1-4; possibly TRBD1 for D (6 bases). The CDR3 runs to 15 residues. CDR3 sequence (DNA): TGTGCCGGCAGTATCCCTAAGGGGGTTCATGAAAAACTGTTTTTT. It yields the protein CAGSIPKGVHEKLFF.

This clonotype was observed a few times. With a much larger clone just one base away, this may be a read error. Given the absence of the conserved phenylalanine or tryptophan at the CDR3 end, a read error is likely. V usage is TRBV4-2 and J usage is TRBJ1-1; a possible D gene is TRBD1 (5 bases). The CDR3 is 16 amino acids. Germline lookup yields CDR1 LGHNA and CDR2 YNFKEQ. Trimming removed 0 bases at V and 1 base at J, with 12 bases between. The CDR3 nucleotides read TGTGCCAGCAGCCAAGAGGGAACAGGATCGAACACTGAAGCTTTCATT. Protein product: CASSQEGTGSNTEAFI.

This clonotype was picked up one time. This rearrangement joins TRBV20-1 to TRBJ1-2; D unclear. Germline loops: CDR1 DFQATT, CDR2 SNEGSKA (reference sequence). Trimming stripped 1 base from V and 2 bases from J, with 11 bases between. The CDR3 has 14 amino acids. The CDR3 coding sequence is TGCAGTGCTAGAGGGGCGGAATCCAACTATGGCTACACCTTC. This gives the protein CSARGAESNYGYTF.

The chain carries TRBV29-1 and TRBJ2-2; the D gene is possibly TRBD2 (5 bases). Trimming left V 8 bases short and J 8 bases short, with 12 bases between. In germline, CDR1 is SQVTM, CDR2 ANQGSEA. The CDR3 loop spans 11 amino acids. In DNA, the CDR3 is TGCAGCATTGGAGGACTTGGGGAGCTGTTTTTT. Encoded protein: CSIGGLGELFF.

Of note for this clonotype: Without the conserved terminal phenylalanine or tryptophan, this CDR3 likely stems from a read error. The chain employs TRBV6-2 or TRBV6-3 and TRBJ2-1; D may be TRBD1 (6 bases). Germline V gene sequence: CDR1 MNHEY, CDR2 SVGEGT. Between the trimmed V and J ends, which lost 9 bases and 6 bases, there was a span of 18 bases. This CDR3 has 14 residues. The DNA for the CDR3 is TGTGCCAGAGCCGACCGGACAGCCCGCAATGAGCAGTTCTTG. Translated: CARADRTARNEQFL.

The chain couples TRBV20-1 to TRBJ2-3; D ambiguous. The CDR3 length is 14 residues. With 5 bases removed from V and 15 bases from J, the gap between germline ends came to 27 bases. CDR1 is DFQATT and CDR2 is SNEGSKA in the germline V gene (reference sequence). CDR3 sequence reads: CSASRIGDTDKQYF. The CDR3 DNA sequence: TGCAGTGCTTCAAGAATTGGCGACACAGATAAGCAATATTTT.

This chain connects TRBV18 to TRBJ2-7; D is uncertain. Germline CDR1 and CDR2: KGHSH and LQKENI. CDR3 length equals 15 residues. V lost 4 bases to trimming and J lost 2 bases, with 15 bases between them. The CDR3 sequence is CASSRYSELAYEQYF. CDR3 coding DNA: TGTGCCAGCTCACGGTACTCCGAACTCGCCTACGAGCAGTACTTC. The whole variable domain, filled in from reference TRBV18 and TRBJ2-7, reads NAGVMQNPRHLVRRRGQEARLRCSPMKGHSHVYWYRQLPEEGLKFMVYLQKENIIDESGMPKERFSAEFPKEGPSILRIQQVVRGDSAAYFCASSRYSELAYEQYFGPGTRLTVT.

On this clonotype: Just one base apart from a much larger clone, this may be a read error. This chain connects TRBV5-6 to TRBJ2-7, with unresolved D. CDR1 is SGHDT, CDR2 YYEEEE, per germline. This CDR3 is 17 amino acids long. DNA of the CDR3: TGTGCCAGCAGCTTGGGGGGTTGGACCGACGCTTCCTACAAGCAGTACTTC. Its protein is CASSLGGWTDASYKQYF.

On this clonotype: A junction boundary mismatches the germline segment, possibly from a read error. The chain recombines TRBV11-3 with TRBJ2-3, with a possible D match to TRBD2 (5 bases). Germline CDR1 reads SGHNT; CDR2 reads YENEEA. This CDR3 is built from 13 residues. CDR3 sequence reads: CDSSLETRREGYF. As DNA, the CDR3 is TGTGACAGCAGCTTAGAGACGAGAAGAGAGGGGTATTTT.

This clonotype has ten or more counts. This chain uses TRBV6-6 with TRBJ2-2; D gene uncertain. The V gene's germline CDR1 is MNHNY and CDR2 SVGAGI (reference sequence). V dropped 5 bases and J dropped 3 bases, with 16 bases sitting between them. This CDR3 spans 16 amino acids. The CDR3 here is CASSEIGELDTGELFF. In DNA, the CDR3 is TGTGCCAGCAGTGAAATTGGGGAATTGGACACCGGGGAGCTGTTTTTT.

This chain joins TRBV11-2 and TRBJ2-5; the D gene is possibly TRBD2 (6 bases). The CDR3 runs to 16 residues. Germline CDR1 SGHAT, CDR2 FQNNGV. Between the trimmed V and J ends, which lost 4 bases and 9 bases, there was a span of 24 bases. The CDR3 DNA reads as TGTGCCAGCAGCTCCACTATGGGGAGGCCAAAGGAGGCCCAGTACTTC. This sequence encodes CASSSTMGRPKEAQYF.

As for this clonotype: An end of the junction differs from the germline gene, which may be a read error. The V gene is TRBV11-2, the J gene TRBJ2-3; 7 bases match TRBD2. The CDR3 spans 16 residues. Germline V CDR1 and CDR2: SGHAT, FQNNGV. CDR3 in amino acids: CASRGGAGLSADTQYF. As DNA, the CDR3 is TGTGCCAGCAGGGGAGGGGCGGGACTCAGCGCAGATACTCAGTATTTT. The whole variable domain, filled in from reference TRBV11-2 and TRBJ2-3, reads EAGVAQSPRYKIIEKRQSVAFWCNPISGHATLYWYQQILGQGPKLLIQFQNNGVVDDSQLPKDRFSAERLKGVDSTLKIQPAKLEDSAVYLCASRGGAGLSADTQYFGPGTRLTVL.

Turning to this clonotype: An end of the junction does not agree with germline; a read error may underlie this. The chain links TRBV5-4 to TRBJ2-7, with D possibly being TRBD1 (6 bases). The CDR3 is 14 residues long. Germline lookup yields CDR1 SGHNT and CDR2 YYREEE (reference sequence). The CDR3 reads CASSSLGQSREQYF. In nucleotides, the CDR3 is TGCGCCAGCAGCTCCCTGGGACAATCGAGGGAGCAGTACTTC.

On this clonotype itself: This could be a read error, since a much larger clone is one nucleotide away. CDR3 DNA: TGTGCCAGCAACATCCGGGGCAATGAGCAGTTCTTC. It codes for CASNIRGNEQFF. The chain carries TRBV6-6 and TRBJ2-1; TRBD2 is a possible D gene (5 bases). This CDR3 region has 12 residues. Trimming cost V 7 bases and J 6 bases, with 10 bases left between them. The germline gives CDR1 MNHNY, CDR2 SVGAGI (reference sequence).